This TCR beta chain was captured in a study of blood T cells in healthy people across ages (dated by TCRdb to between 2014 and 2016). For the study in its entirety: In model experiments, template switching captured roughly one uniquely barcoded TCR beta cDNA molecule for every two T cells. Age-related changes in TCR beta repertoire diversity were measured in the study by deep sequencing normalized with unique cDNA molecular identifiers. The donors were split into four age groups: young (average about 16 years), middle-aged (about 40), aged (approximately 60) and long-lived (approximately 80). The study analyzed two additional independent replicas of 1 million unique cDNA reads from the same blood draw for two donors, one aged 18 to 29 and one aged 80 or older. Donors of different ages were randomly distributed across sequencing lanes to avoid experimental bias.

Overall study results and their limits: Because donor CMV infection status was unknown, age-related changes in expanded clonotypes were potentially confounded. Estimates of total diversity from one million sequenced T cells were regarded as lower bounds and underestimates. The long-lived group showed more naive CD4+ T cells, fewer expanded clones and increased TCR diversity than the aged group, suggesting age selection. Since profiling was done on bulk unsorted PBMCs, naive and antigen-experienced compartments could not be conclusively compared. A strong correlation was found between observed TCR beta diversity and the percentage of naive T cells measured by flow cytometry. Observed TCR beta diversity per million T cells fell roughly linearly with age, and a significant reduction was already apparent by age around 39.

There are a few counts of this clonotype. Which antigen it targets is not known. Qualities for individual bases were not recorded, and no much larger clone is one base off. Libraries came from 5' RACE. The instrument given in TCRdb is Illumina HiSeq 2500. A second PCR of about 6 to 11 cycles was run with a J-beta primer mix and a sample-barcoded 5' primer. A unique molecular identifier was introduced onto each TCR beta cDNA molecule by a template-switch 5' adaptor carrying 12 random nucleotides. Each sample yielded at least 2.5 million CDR3-containing paired-end reads. First-strand cDNA was synthesized from all RNA with the Mint cDNA synthesis kit, primed by a TRBC-specific oligonucleotide. Following uracil-DNA glycosylase treatment, a first 18-cycle PCR with universal primers M1SS and BC2_uni_R was performed on all cDNA. The original pipeline was this. For normalization, 1 million high-quality reads were randomly selected from each sample, with every read carrying a distinct molecular identifier. Instead of being binned into consensus sequences, reads that shared molecular identifiers were thrown out. CDR3 identification, clonotype clustering and error correction used MiTCR with a Q25 quality threshold and the strictest error-elimination algorithm. A nonparametric unseen species model with Euler transformation was used to estimate lower-bound total TCR beta diversity. Using fastp trimming at Q25 and MiXCR clonotype assembly, TCRdb reanalyzed the public sequencing data and kept in-frame beta chains. Every entry covers one CDR3 protein and lists the most common genes and DNA from its rows. What appears here as the V and J calls and clone size reflects TCRdb's work, not the paper's. In this sample the table shows about 800,000 distinct CDR3 sequences, about three fifths of which occur a single time. The top ten hold over 20% of the sample.

Trimming costs V 9 bases and J 3 bases, and their ends lie 9 bases apart. Reading from cysteine to phenylalanine, the CDR3 counts 13 amino acids. Of the read, only the CDR3 DNA is kept; its 39 bases are in frame from base 1. The germline V gene provides CDR1 MNHEY and CDR2 SVGAGI. Systemically healthy Caucasian individuals from Russia, around 39 in total and aged roughly 6 to 100 years, were included as donors. Each donor gave approximately 9.3 milliliters of peripheral blood, collected into EDTA-treated Vacutainer tubes. Ficoll-Paque density-gradient centrifugation was used to isolate PBMCs, with at least 6 million per sample. Trizol reagent was used to extract total RNA from the PBMCs, yielding at least 6 micrograms per sample. Naive CD45RAhigh/CD27high T cell percentages were measured by flow cytometry on a PBMC aliquot from every donor.

Recombination connected TRBV6-5 to TRBJ1-6, with no D gene named confidently. The TCR originated in a man aged 25-45 years in good health. Sequencing was performed on blood. The DNA is TGTGCCAGTCAAACAGACTATAATTCACCCCTCCACTTT. Its product reads: CASQTDYNSPLHF.